This T cell receptor beta chain is from a study of T-cell memory formation after mild COVID-19. Study results and limitations: Memory from before infection featured some responding clones, which suggests cross-reactive memory joined. The authors left the SARS-CoV-2 specificity of second-wave clones peaking on day 37 unconfirmed. Later expanders leaned CD4+, whereas day 15 to 85 contracting clones were balanced CD4/CD8.

Ten or more counts support this clonotype. What it binds is not known. 5'RACE primed at constant segments yielded TCR alpha and TCR beta cDNA libraries bearing sample barcodes and UMIs. MiXCR, applied by TCRdb to the 5' RACE reads, yields one record per CDR3 protein. The data hold about half a million distinct CDR3 sequences, with about 20% observed a single time. The CDR3 extends over 15 amino acids. CDR1 and CDR2 (germline): LGHDT, YNNKEL (reference sequence). V was shortened by 6 bases and J by 0 bases, with 12 bases between the two germline ends. This TCR derives from an adult woman who had mild COVID-19 (a few samples of this study predate the infection). Cell type and time point are not known. Sequencing used PBMCs or a T cell subset sorted from them (not recorded which). The chain uses TRBV3-1 and TRBJ2-1; D might be TRBD1 or TRBD2, each matching 7 bases. CDR3 residues: CASSQGGSSYNEQFF. As DNA, the CDR3 is TGTGCCAGCAGTCAGGGGGGGAGCTCCTACAATGAGCAGTTCTTC.